This paragraph covers one T cell receptor (beta chain) sequence. The data are from a study of T-cell memory formation after mild COVID-19. TCRdb re-called the 5' RACE reads through MiXCR, storing one row per CDR3 protein. Among roughly 240,000 distinct CDR3 sequences listed, 15% were seen once. Germline lookup yields CDR1 MNHNS and CDR2 SASEGT. Trimming took 7 bases from V and 5 from J, leaving 14 bases between them. This CDR3 spans 13 amino acids. Sample: PBMCs or a T cell subset sorted from them (not recorded which). The receptor was isolated from an adult woman who had mild COVID-19 (a few samples of this study predate the infection). Cell type and time point are not known. The rearrangement uses TRBV6-1 and TRBJ1-1; weak D call: TRBD1 (6 bases). The chain's CDR3 is CASTISRGTEAFF. For the CDR3, the DNA is TGTGCCAGCACCATCTCCAGGGGTACTGAAGCTTTCTTT.